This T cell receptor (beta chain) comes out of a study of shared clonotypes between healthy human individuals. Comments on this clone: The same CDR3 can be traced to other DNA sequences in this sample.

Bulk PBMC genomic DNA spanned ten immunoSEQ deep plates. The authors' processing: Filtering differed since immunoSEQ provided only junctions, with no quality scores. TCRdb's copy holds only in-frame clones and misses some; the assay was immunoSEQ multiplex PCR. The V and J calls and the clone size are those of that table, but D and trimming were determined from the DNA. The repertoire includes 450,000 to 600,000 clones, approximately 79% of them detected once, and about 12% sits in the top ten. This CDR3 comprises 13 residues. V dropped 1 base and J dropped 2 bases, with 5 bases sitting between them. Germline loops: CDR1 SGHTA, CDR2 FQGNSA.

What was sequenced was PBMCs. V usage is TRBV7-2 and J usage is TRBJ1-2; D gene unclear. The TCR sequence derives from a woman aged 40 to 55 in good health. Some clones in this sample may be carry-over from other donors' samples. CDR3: CASSLGQNYGYTF. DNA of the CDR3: TGTGCCAGCAGCTTAGGTCAGAACTATGGCTACACCTTC.